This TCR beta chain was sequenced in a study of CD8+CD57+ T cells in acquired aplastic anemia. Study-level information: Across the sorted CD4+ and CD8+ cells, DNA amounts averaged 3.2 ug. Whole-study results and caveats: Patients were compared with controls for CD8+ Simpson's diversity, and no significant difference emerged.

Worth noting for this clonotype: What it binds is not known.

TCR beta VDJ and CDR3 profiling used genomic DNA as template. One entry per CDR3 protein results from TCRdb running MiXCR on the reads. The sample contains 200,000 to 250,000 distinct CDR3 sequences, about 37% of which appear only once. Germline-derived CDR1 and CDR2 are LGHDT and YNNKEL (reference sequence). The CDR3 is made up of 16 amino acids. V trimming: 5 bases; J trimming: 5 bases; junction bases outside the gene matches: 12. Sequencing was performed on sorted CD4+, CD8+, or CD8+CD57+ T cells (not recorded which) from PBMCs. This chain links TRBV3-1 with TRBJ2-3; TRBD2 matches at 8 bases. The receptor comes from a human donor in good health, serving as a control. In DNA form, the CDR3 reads TGTGCCAGCAGCTTTACCGGGACTAGTCTTGGAGATACGCAGTATTTT. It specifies CASSFTGTSLGDTQYF.